This T cell receptor beta chain was captured by sequencing in a study of cytomegalovirus exposure and HLA in healthy donors. Germline assignment: CDR1 LGHNA and CDR2 YNFKEQ. This CDR3 contains 15 residues. Trimming shortened V by 3 bases and J by 6 bases, and 18 bases separated the two germline ends. Healthy donors of bone marrow made up the group. This clone was detected only a few times. The primer mix had 60 Vbeta and 13 Jbeta primers. Using immunoSEQ multiplex PCR, the repertoire was profiled, and TCRdb retains in-frame clones only, with some absent. In the table there are over 110,000 clones, under 90% of which are singletons.

The specimen sequenced was PBMCs. The rearrangement links TRBV4-2 to TRBJ2-7; the D gene is possibly TRBD2 (5 bases). The receptor comes from a male donor in good health and CMV-seronegative. CDR3 nucleotide sequence: TGTGCCAGCAGCCAGACTTGGGAGCTAGAGGGCGAGCAGTACTTC. Its protein product is CASSQTWELEGEQYF.